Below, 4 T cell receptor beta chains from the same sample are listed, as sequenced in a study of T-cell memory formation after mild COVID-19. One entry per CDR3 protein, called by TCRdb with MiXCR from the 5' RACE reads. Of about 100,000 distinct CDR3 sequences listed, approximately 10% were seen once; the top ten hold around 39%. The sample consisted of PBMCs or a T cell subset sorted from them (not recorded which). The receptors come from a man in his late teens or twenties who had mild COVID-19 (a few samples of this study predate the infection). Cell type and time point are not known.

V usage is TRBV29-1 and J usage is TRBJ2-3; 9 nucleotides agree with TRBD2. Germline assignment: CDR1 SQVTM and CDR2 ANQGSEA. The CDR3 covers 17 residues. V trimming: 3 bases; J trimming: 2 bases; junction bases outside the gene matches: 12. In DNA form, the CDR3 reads TGCAGCGTTGAGACTGTGCCGACTAGCGGCCTCACAGATACGCAGTATTTT. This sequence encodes CSVETVPTSGLTDTQYF.

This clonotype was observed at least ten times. CDR3 sequence: CASSYSIRGSGVGTDTQYF. In DNA form, the CDR3 reads TGTGCCAGCAGTTACTCGATTCGGGGGTCGGGAGTGGGCACAGATACGCAGTATTTT. The chain is built from TRBV6-5 and TRBJ2-3; possible D gene TRBD2, 6 bases. This CDR3 is built from 19 residues. CDR1 and CDR2 from the germline V gene are MNHEY and SVGAGI. Trimming stripped 0 bases from V and 1 base from J, with 20 bases between.

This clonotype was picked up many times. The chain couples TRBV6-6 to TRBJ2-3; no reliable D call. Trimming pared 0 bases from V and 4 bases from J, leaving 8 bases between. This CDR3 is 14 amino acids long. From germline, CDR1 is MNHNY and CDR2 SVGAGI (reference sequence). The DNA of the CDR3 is TGTGCCAGCAGTTACTCCCAGTGGGCAGATACGCAGTATTTT. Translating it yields CASSYSQWADTQYF.

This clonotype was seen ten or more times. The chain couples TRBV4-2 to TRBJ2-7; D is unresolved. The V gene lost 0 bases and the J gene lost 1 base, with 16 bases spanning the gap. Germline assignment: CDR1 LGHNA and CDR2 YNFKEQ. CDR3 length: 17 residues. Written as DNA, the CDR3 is TGTGCCAGCAGCCAAGAATACGCACCCTCTCTTTCCTACGAGCAGTACTTC. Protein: CASSQEYAPSLSYEQYF.